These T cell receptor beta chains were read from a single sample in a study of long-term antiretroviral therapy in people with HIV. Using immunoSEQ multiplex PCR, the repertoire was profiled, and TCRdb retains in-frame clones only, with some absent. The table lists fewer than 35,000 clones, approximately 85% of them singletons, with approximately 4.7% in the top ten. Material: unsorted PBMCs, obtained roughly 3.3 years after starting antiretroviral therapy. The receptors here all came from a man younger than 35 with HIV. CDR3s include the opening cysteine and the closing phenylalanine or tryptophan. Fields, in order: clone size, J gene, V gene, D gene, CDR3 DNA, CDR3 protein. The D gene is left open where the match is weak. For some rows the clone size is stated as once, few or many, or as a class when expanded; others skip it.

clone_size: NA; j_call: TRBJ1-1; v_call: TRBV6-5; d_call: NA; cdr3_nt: TGTGCCAGCAGTTACGGACTTGGGGACACTGAAGCTTTCTTT; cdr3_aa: CASSYGLGDTEAFF
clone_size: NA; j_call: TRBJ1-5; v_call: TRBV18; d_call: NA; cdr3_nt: TGTGCCAGCTCACCCCTGGGGTCTGAGCCCCAGCATTTT; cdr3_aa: CASSPLGSEPQHF
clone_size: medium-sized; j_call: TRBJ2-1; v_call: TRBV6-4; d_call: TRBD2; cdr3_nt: TGTGCCAGCACAGCACTAGCGGGAGAGAGGAATGAGCAGTTCTTC; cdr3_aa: CASTALAGERNEQFF
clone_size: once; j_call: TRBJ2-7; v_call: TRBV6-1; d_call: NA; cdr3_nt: TGTGCCAGCAGTGAACCCCCGGGGGACTCCTACGAGCAGTACTTC; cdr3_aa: CASSEPPGDSYEQYF
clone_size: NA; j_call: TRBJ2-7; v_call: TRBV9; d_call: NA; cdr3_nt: TGTGCCAGCAGCGTAGGTCCGGGGGCCCCCTACGAGCAGTACTTC; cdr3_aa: CASSVGPGAPYEQYF
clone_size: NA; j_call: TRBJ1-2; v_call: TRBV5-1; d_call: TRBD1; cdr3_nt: TGCGCCAGCAGCCCTGGACAGGGAGCCTATGGCTACACCTTC; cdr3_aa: CASSPGQGAYGYTF
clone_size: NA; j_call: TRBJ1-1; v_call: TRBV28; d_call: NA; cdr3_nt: TGTGCCAGCAGTATAAAGTACAGGGTAAATCCTGAAGCTTTCTTT; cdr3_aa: CASSIKYRVNPEAFF
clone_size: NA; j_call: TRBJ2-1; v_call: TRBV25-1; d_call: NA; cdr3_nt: TGTGCCAGCAGTGAAAGGAGTCTCCGAGGAGGTGGTGAGCAGTTCTTC; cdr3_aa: CASSERSLRGGGEQFF
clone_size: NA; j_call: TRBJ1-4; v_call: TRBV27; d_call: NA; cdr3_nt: TGTGCCAGCAGTTGGTCTACAGGGAGGACTAATGAAAAACTGTTTTTT; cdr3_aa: CASSWSTGRTNEKLFF
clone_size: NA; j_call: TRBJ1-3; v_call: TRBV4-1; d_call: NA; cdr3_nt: TGCGCCAGCAGCCAAGAGACGACAGATAACACCATATATTTT; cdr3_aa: CASSQETTDNTIYF
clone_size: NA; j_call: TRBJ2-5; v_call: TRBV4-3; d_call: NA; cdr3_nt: TGCGCCAGCAGCCCCGGGACACCTCAAGAGACCCAGTACTTC; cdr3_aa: CASSPGTPQETQYF
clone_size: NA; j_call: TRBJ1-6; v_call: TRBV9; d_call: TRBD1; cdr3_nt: TGTGCCAGCAGCGTAGGGTATCAGACAGGGGATAATAATTCACCCCTCCACTTT; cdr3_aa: CASSVGYQTGDNNSPLHF
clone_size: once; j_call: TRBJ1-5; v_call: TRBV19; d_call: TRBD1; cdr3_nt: TGTGCCAGTAGGCCAGGACAGGGAGTCCATCAGCCCCAGCATTTT; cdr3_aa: CASRPGQGVHQPQHF
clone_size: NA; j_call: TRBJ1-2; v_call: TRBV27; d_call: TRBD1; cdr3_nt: TGTGCCAGCACCCCGTCGGCAGGGGGCGCACGAGGCTACACCTTC; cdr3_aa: CASTPSAGGARGYTF
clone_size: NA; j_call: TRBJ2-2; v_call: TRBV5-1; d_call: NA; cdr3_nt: TGCGCCAGCGGACAGTTGGGGGACACCGGGGAGCTGTTTTTT; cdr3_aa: CASGQLGDTGELFF
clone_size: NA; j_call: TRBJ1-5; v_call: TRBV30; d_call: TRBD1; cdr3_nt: TGTGCCTGGAGGCCAGGGGGAGGGATAACTTATAGCAATCAGCCCCAGCATTTT; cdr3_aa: CAWRPGGGITYSNQPQHF
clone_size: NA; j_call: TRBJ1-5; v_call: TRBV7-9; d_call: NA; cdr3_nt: TGTGCCAGCAGCTTAGGGGTCGGCAATCAGCCCCAGCATTTT; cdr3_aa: CASSLGVGNQPQHF
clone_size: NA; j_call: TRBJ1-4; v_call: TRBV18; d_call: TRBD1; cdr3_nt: TGTGCCAGCTCACCTTCGGACAGGTCGCCAGAAAAACTGTTTTTT; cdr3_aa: CASSPSDRSPEKLFF
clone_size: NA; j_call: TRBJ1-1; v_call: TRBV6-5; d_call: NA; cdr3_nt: TGTGCCAGCAGTGACAGACCTTGGGACACTGAAGCTTTCTTT; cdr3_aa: CASSDRPWDTEAFF
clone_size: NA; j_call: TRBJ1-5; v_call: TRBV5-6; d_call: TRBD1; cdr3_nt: TGTGCCAGCAGCTTAGGAGGGGGCCGGAGCAATCAGCCCCAGCATTTT; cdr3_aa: CASSLGGGRSNQPQHF
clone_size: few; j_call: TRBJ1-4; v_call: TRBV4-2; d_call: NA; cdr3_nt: TGTGCCAGCAGCCTCGACAGGGAAAAACTGTTTTTT; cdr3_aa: CASSLDREKLFF
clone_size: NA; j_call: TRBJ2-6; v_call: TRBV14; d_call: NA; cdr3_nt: TGTGCCAGCAGCCATCGGACAGCCATCTCTGGGGCCAACGTCCTGACTTTC; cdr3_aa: CASSHRTAISGANVLTF
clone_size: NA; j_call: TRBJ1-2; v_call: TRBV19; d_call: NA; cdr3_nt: TGTGCCAGTAGTGATTCAGGATTCTCAGCTAACTATGGCTACACCTTC; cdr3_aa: CASSDSGFSANYGYTF
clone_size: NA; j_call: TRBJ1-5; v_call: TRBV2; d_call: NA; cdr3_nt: TGTGCCAGCAGTCCGACAGTAGTTAGCAATCAGCCCCAGCATTTT; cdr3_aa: CASSPTVVSNQPQHF
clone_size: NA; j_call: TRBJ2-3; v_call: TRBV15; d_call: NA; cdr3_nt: TGTGCCACCAGCTCCCCCTTTGGGGGCGGGGGTAGCACAGATACGCAGTATTTT; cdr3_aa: CATSSPFGGGGSTDTQYF
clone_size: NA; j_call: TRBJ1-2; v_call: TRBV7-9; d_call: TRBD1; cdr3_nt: TGTGCCAGCAGCTTAGAGACAGGGCTCGGCTACACCTTC; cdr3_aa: CASSLETGLGYTF
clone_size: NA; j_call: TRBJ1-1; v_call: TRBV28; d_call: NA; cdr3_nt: TGTGCCAGCAGTTTAGTCCGGAGGGCGCGGACTGAAGCTTTCTTT; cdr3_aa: CASSLVRRARTEAFF
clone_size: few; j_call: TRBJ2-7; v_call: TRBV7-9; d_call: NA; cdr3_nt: TGTGCCAGCAGCCTAGGGGGGCCCTACGAGCAGTACTTC; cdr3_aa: CASSLGGPYEQYF
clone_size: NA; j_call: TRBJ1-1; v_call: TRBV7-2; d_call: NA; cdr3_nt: TGTGCCAGCAACGGACAGCCAAAGACTGAAGCTTTCTTT; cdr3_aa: CASNGQPKTEAFF
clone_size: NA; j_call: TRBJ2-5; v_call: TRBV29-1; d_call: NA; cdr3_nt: TGCAGCGTTGAAGACAGGGGCCAAGAGACCCAGTACTTC; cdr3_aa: CSVEDRGQETQYF
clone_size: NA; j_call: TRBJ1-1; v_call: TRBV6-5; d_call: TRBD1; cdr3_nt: TGTGCCAGCAGCCCAGGACAGGGACGGGCTGAAGCTTTCTTT; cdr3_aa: CASSPGQGRAEAFF
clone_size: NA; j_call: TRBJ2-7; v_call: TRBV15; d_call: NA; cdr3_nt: TGTGCCACCAGCAGAGGCTACACGGGCGAGCAGTACTTC; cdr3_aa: CATSRGYTGEQYF
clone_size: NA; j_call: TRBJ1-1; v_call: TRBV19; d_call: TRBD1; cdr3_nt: TGTGCCAGTAGTGACAGGGGATCAGGGGGCATGAACACTGAAGCTTTCTTT; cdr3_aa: CASSDRGSGGMNTEAFF
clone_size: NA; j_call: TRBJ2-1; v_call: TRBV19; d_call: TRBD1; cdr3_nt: TGTGCCAGTAGTCTCGACAGGGTGTCCGGGTCGCAGTTCTTC; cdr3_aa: CASSLDRVSGSQFF
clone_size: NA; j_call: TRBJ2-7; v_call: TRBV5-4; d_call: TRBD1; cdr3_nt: TGTGCCAGCAGTCGAGGACAGGGGGCGCAAACCTACGAGCAGTACTTC; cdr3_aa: CASSRGQGAQTYEQYF
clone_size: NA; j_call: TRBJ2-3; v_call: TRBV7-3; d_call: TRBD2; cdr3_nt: TGTGCCAGCAGCCCGACGGGTAGCGGGCTTACGCAGTATTTT; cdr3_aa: CASSPTGSGLTQYF